This T cell receptor (beta chain) was identified during a study of control samples from healthy donors and cancer patients. Here immunoSEQ multiplex PCR was the method, and the copy in TCRdb shows in-frame clones only, minus some. The profile shows approximately 70,000 clones, about four fifths of them singletons. This CDR3 region has 16 residues. V was clipped by 2 bases and J by 6 bases, with 20 bases between them. The V gene's germline CDR1 is KGHSH and CDR2 LQKENI. The specimen was blood. This chain connects TRBV18 to TRBJ2-7, with D perhaps TRBD1 (6 bases). The source of this sequence is a man in his fifties or sixties in good health. The CDR3 region is CASSPSRTALYLEQYF. The CDR3 DNA is TGTGCCAGCTCACCATCCCGGACAGCCCTATATCTCGAGCAGTACTTC. The full variable domain, with the rest looked up from reference TRBV18 and TRBJ2-7, is NAGVMQNPRHLVRRRGQEARLRCSPMKGHSHVYWYRQLPEEGLKFMVYLQKENIIDESGMPKERFSAEFPKEGPSILRIQQVVRGDSAAYFCASSPSRTALYLEQYFGPGTRLTVT.